A single sample gave rise to the 17 T cell receptor beta chains below, sequenced in a study of blood T cell repertoires in COVID-19. Repertoires were generated with immunoSEQ multiplex PCR, while TCRdb's copy carries only in-frame clones and drops some. Of a few hundred thousand clones in the sample, approximately 87% are singletons; the top ten hold 7.8%. The sample comprised peripheral blood. The receptors here all came from a woman aged 45-65 years who had recovered from COVID-19.

This chain links TRBV30 with TRBJ2-1; 8 positions agree with TRBD2. J gave up 7 bases and V 3 bases, and 11 bases lay outside the gene matches. The V gene's germline CDR1 is GTSNPN and CDR2 SVGIG (reference sequence). CDR3 length: 15 residues. CDR3 in amino acids: CAWSGTRGGRNEQFF. In DNA, the CDR3 is TGTGCCTGGAGCGGGACTAGAGGAGGGCGGAATGAGCAGTTCTTC.

This clone was observed once. The chain recombines TRBV6-5 with TRBJ1-4; D may be TRBD1 (6 bases). CDR3 size: 16 residues. Per the germline V gene, CDR1 is MNHEY and CDR2 is SVGAGI. The V and J ends lost 0 bases and 8 bases respectively, with 16 bases between them. The CDR3 DNA sequence: TGTGCCAGCAGTTACTCGGGGAACAGGGAACGGGAAAAACTGTTTTTT. This codes for CASSYSGNREREKLFF.

The chain joins TRBV19 to TRBJ1-6; 9 nucleotides agree with TRBD1. Germline-derived CDR1 and CDR2 are LNHDA and SQIVND (reference sequence). The ends lost 6 bases at V and 10 bases at J; junction bases unmatched: 7. CDR3 length: 14 amino acids. CDR3 sequence: CASRAGQGNSPLHF. CDR3 in DNA: TGTGCCAGTAGGGCGGGACAGGGAAACTCACCCCTCCACTTT.

The genes are TRBV27 and TRBJ1-5, with 10 positions matching TRBD1. Germline V lookup: CDR1 MNHEY, CDR2 SMNVEV (reference sequence). J lost 3 bases, V lost 5 bases, and 13 bases had no gene match. This CDR3 contains 18 residues. In DNA form, the CDR3 reads TGTGCCAGCAGTCCGCAACGCGGGACAGGGGTGAACAATCAGCCCCAGCATTTT. As protein: CASSPQRGTGVNNQPQHF.

V and J are TRBV28 and TRBJ2-3; D perhaps matches TRBD2 (5 bases). Looked up from germline, CDR1 is MDHEN and CDR2 is SYDVKM. Trimming shortened V by 9 bases and J by 6 bases, and 10 bases separated the two germline ends. The length of the CDR3 is 11 residues. CDR3 bases: TGTGCCAGTTTTGACTATGATACGCAGTATTTT. Translation gives CASFDYDTQYF. Full variable domain (outside the CDR3, taken from reference TRBV28 and TRBJ2-3): DVKVTQSSRYLVKRTGEKVFLECVQDMDHENMFWYRQDPGLGLRLIYFSYDVKMKEKGDIPEGYSVSREKKERFSLILESASTNQTSMYLCASFDYDTQYFGPGTRLTVL.

The chain uses TRBV11-3 and TRBJ2-1, with 11 bases matching TRBD2. This CDR3 has 16 amino acids. J lost 6 bases, V lost 3 bases, and 7 bases had no gene match. Germline CDR1 is SGHNT and CDR2 is YENEEA. In nucleotides, the CDR3 is TGTGCCAGCAGCTTCGGGCTAGCGGGAGGTGTCAATGAGCAGTTCTTC. Its translation is CASSFGLAGGVNEQFF.

This sequence joins TRBV5-4 and TRBJ2-5, with TRBD2 matching over 9 bases. The germline CDR1 and CDR2 sequences are SGHNT and YYREEE (reference sequence). The CDR3 spans 14 residues. V lost 4 bases, J lost 5 bases, and 6 bases stayed unmatched. The CDR3 DNA reads TGTGCCAGCAGCCCGGGACTAGCACGGGAGACCCAGTACTTC. Residues: CASSPGLARETQYF.

A few counts support this clone. The V and J genes are TRBV25-1 and TRBJ2-7; D remains unclear. CDR3 length: 12 amino acids. The V end was cut by 5 bases, the J end by 5 bases, with 10 bases between. Per germline, CDR1 MGHDK and CDR2 SYGVNS. The CDR3 DNA is TGTGCCAGCAGTCCTACAGCCCACGAGCAGTACTTC. This translates into CASSPTAHEQYF.

This clone was observed a few times. Within the sample, other DNA sequences also encode this same CDR3. The gene calls are TRBV15 and TRBJ1-3; unclear D gene. Germline V gene data show CDR1 as LNHNV and CDR2 as YYDKDF (reference sequence). Trimming pared 0 bases from V and 0 bases from J, leaving 6 bases between. This CDR3 is 15 amino acids long. CDR3 nucleotides: TGTGCCACCAGCAGAGATCGGGGCTCTGGAAACACCATATATTTT. Amino acids: CATSRDRGSGNTIYF.

J is TRBJ1-1 and V is TRBV6-5; D unclear. Trimming took off 6 bases at V and 0 bases at J, with 8 bases between the two ends. CDR3 length equals 13 residues. Germline CDR1 and CDR2: MNHEY and SVGAGI. CDR3 protein: CASRAYMNTEAFF. The CDR3 bases are TGTGCCAGCAGGGCTTACATGAACACTGAAGCTTTCTTT.

J is TRBJ2-1 and V is TRBV9; D gene ambiguous. The CDR3 is 15 residues long. Germline CDR1 SGDLS, CDR2 YYNGEE. V lost 0 bases, J lost 4 bases, and 11 bases lay in between. The CDR3 sequence is CASSVDFRLYNEQFF. The CDR3 coding sequence is TGTGCCAGCAGCGTAGACTTCAGGTTATACAATGAGCAGTTCTTC.

The V call is TRBV10-3, the J call TRBJ1-2; the D gene is possibly TRBD1 (5 bases). The CDR3 has 14 residues. V was cut by 3 bases and J by 5 bases, with 13 bases left in between. Germline V lookup: CDR1 ENHRY, CDR2 SYGVKD. The CDR3 is CAISEKTDVYGYTF. The CDR3 DNA reads TGTGCCATCAGTGAAAAGACAGACGTGTATGGCTACACCTTC.

The rearrangement joins TRBV9 to TRBJ1-4; D gene unclear. The germline CDR1 and CDR2 sequences are SGDLS and YYNGEE. The V gene lost 0 bases and the J gene lost 6 bases, with 12 bases spanning the gap. The CDR3 runs to 15 residues. CDR3 region: CASSVAGSVDEKLFF. As DNA, the CDR3 is TGTGCCAGCAGCGTAGCGGGTTCAGTGGATGAAAAACTGTTTTTT.

The gene calls are TRBV7-2 and TRBJ2-1; 10 bases match TRBD1. This CDR3 contains 17 residues. The V gene end was trimmed by 1 base and the J gene end by 4 bases; junction bases not matched to a gene: 7. Germline V gene lookup returns CDR1 SGHTA and CDR2 FQGNSA. The CDR3 coding sequence is TGTGCCAGCAGCTTAGTTGTGGGGACAGGGGTTTACAATGAGCAGTTCTTC. Protein product: CASSLVVGTGVYNEQFF.

This chain links TRBV14 with TRBJ1-1; weak D call: TRBD1 (6 bases). Germline V gives CDR1 SGHDN, CDR2 FVKESK. The CDR3 has 12 residues. Deletions cut 4 bases from V and 8 bases from J, with 11 bases between. The CDR3 here is CASSLFDREAFF. The CDR3 nucleotides read TGTGCCAGCAGCCTATTCGACAGGGAAGCTTTCTTT.

The chain has TRBV28 and TRBJ1-5; TRBD1 aligns across 10 bases. Germline CDR1 is MDHEN and CDR2 is SYDVKM. The CDR3 has 17 amino acids. With V trimmed by 6 bases and J by 2 bases, 10 bases remained unmatched. The CDR3 loop reads CASRPTIGTGGNQPQHF. CDR3 DNA sequence: TGTGCCAGCAGGCCTACCATTGGGACAGGGGGCAATCAGCCCCAGCATTTT. Full variable domain (rest looked up from reference TRBV28 and TRBJ1-5): DVKVTQSSRYLVKRTGEKVFLECVQDMDHENMFWYRQDPGLGLRLIYFSYDVKMKEKGDIPEGYSVSREKKERFSLILESASTNQTSMYLCASRPTIGTGGNQPQHFGDGTRLSIL.

The chain joins TRBV18 to TRBJ2-7, with D possibly TRBD1 on 6 matching bases. CDR3 length equals 15 residues. Deletions cut 6 bases from V and 1 base from J, with 16 bases between. Germline lookup yields CDR1 KGHSH and CDR2 LQKENI. For the CDR3, the DNA is TGTGCCAGCTCGACCGGACAGCTAAGATCCTACGAGCAGTACTTC. Protein: CASSTGQLRSYEQYF.